The TCR beta chain described here comes from a study of identical twins. This CDR3 comprises 15 residues. J gave up 7 bases and V 5 bases, and 9 bases lay outside the gene matches. Germline V gene data show CDR1 as SGHVS and CDR2 as FNYEAQ. This clonotype was recorded a few times. Using its own MiXCR run on the 5' RACE reads, TCRdb lists one record per CDR3 protein. Of hundreds of thousands of distinct CDR3 sequences listed, 24% are singletons. In every case, the donor was a healthy Caucasian. The same data also went into a second study, on T cells expressing NK-cell markers. This second study notes: Sorted CD3+CD56+NKG2C+, CD3+CD56+NKG2C- and CD3+CD56-NKG2C+ T-cell subsets were beta-chain profiled. Serological testing identified seven of the eight sequenced donors as HCMV-seropositive and one as seronegative.

The sample was CD4+ T cells sorted from blood. V usage is TRBV7-6 and J usage is TRBJ2-1, with 9 nucleotides matching TRBD2. This TCR was sampled from a woman between 18 and 29 years old in good health. The CDR3: CASSTLSGGRNEQFF. The CDR3 DNA is TGTGCCAGCAGCACCCTGAGCGGGGGGCGGAATGAGCAGTTCTTC.